The T cell receptor (beta chain) described here comes from a study of technical replicates of blood from a few donors (dated by TCRdb to the late 2010s). This clone has just one count. What this receptor recognizes is not known. Per-base qualities were not stored, and no clone one base away is much larger. The library was generated by the immunoSEQ multiplex PCR assay. The table comes from immuneACCESS by way of TCRdb, which keeps in-frame sequences with V and J called. Part of the clones is missing from these tables; in studies checked, under half for an unresolved V gene and the rest for unknown reasons. The sample records about 83,000 clones, about 96% of which are singletons. The ten largest account for around 0.28% of the sample. The germline V end is reduced by 5 bases and the J end by 4 bases; junction bases left unmatched: 4. From cysteine to phenylalanine, the CDR3 is 13 amino acids long. Only the CDR3 region is kept as DNA, spanning 39 bases read in frame from base 1. The germline V gene yields MNHNS for CDR1 and SASEGT for CDR2.

Recombination linked TRBV6-1 to TRBJ1-2, with TRBD1 matching 7 junction bases. The receptor was isolated from a human donor in good health. Sequencing was done on a sample of T cells isolated from PBMCs. This receptor carries the CDR3 CASSWDRGYGYTF. The DNA is TGTGCCAGCAGTTGGGACAGAGGCTATGGCTACACCTTC.